This T cell receptor beta chain is from a study of PD-L1 blockade in urothelial cancer. As for time point: pretreatment peripheral blood. This CDR3 spans 17 amino acids. The germline CDR1 and CDR2 sequences are LGHNA and YSLEER. Trimming stripped 4 bases from V and 3 bases from J, with 20 bases between. Clones were read by immunoSEQ multiplex PCR, and TCRdb kept only the in-frame ones, dropping some. This table holds just over 50,000 clones, around 74% found once. The receptor was isolated from a man in his sixties or seventies with urothelial cancer. The sample in question was PBMCs, obtained around atezolizumab (anti-PD-L1) treatment. J is TRBJ2-3 and V is TRBV4-3; tentatively, D is TRBD1 (6 bases). CDR3 nucleotides: TGCGCCAGCAGCCCCCAAACCGGGACACGCGAGACAGATACGCAGTATTTT. The encoded protein is CASSPQTGTRETDTQYF.